The rows below give T cell receptor beta chains drawn from one sample of a study of OX40 agonist ivuxolimab in advanced cancers. Measured with immunoSEQ multiplex PCR; TCRdb has only the in-frame clones, and not every one. The sample shows 55,000 to 70,000 clones, about 83% of them seen only once. Sequenced material: CD4+ or CD8+ T cells sorted from blood, taken in a trial of the OX40 agonist ivuxolimab. These receptors all stem from an adult with an advanced solid tumor such as melanoma, head and neck, liver or kidney cancer. CDR3s include the opening cysteine and the closing phenylalanine or tryptophan.

v_gene: TRBV6-1
j_gene: TRBJ1-1
CDR3aa: CASSSRGGDTEAFF

v_gene: TRBV6-5
j_gene: TRBJ2-7
CDR3aa: CASSSGTSGYEQYF

v_gene: TRBV7-9
j_gene: TRBJ2-7
CDR3aa: CASGGTEWYEQYF

v_gene: TRBV2
j_gene: TRBJ1-2
CDR3aa: CASTWRLLEGYTF

v_gene: TRBV5-1
j_gene: TRBJ2-1
CDR3aa: CASSLAGINEQFF

v_gene: TRBV18
j_gene: TRBJ2-7
CDR3aa: CASSPYRDRGGEQYF

v_gene: TRBV14
j_gene: TRBJ2-1
CDR3aa: CASSHGDRRSSYNEQFF

v_gene: TRBV14
j_gene: TRBJ2-7
CDR3aa: CASSHAPGAYEQYF

v_gene: TRBV28
j_gene: TRBJ2-7
CDR3aa: CASSTPAVYEQYF

v_gene: TRBV19
j_gene: TRBJ2-7
CDR3aa: CASSLSGLAWYEQYF

v_gene: TRBV18
j_gene: TRBJ1-6
CDR3aa: CASSPPQRNSPLHF

v_gene: TRBV5-6
j_gene: TRBJ1-5
CDR3aa: CASSLGGGDNQPQHF

v_gene: TRBV6-5
j_gene: TRBJ2-1
CDR3aa: CASSPGTGLRNEQFF

v_gene: TRBV13
j_gene: TRBJ2-5
CDR3aa: CASSQLAGGGETQYF

v_gene: TRBV2
j_gene: TRBJ2-3
CDR3aa: CASLPRGAGGRGPDTQYF

v_gene: TRBV5-4
j_gene: TRBJ2-7
CDR3aa: CASSGAGTGVSYEQYF

v_gene: TRBV29-1
j_gene: TRBJ2-7
CDR3aa: CSVETGDGYEQYF

v_gene: TRBV28
j_gene: TRBJ2-1
CDR3aa: CASSPGGYNEQFF

v_gene: TRBV4-1
j_gene: TRBJ2-1
CDR3aa: CASSQAGRNEQFF

v_gene: TRBV5-1
j_gene: TRBJ2-1
CDR3aa: CASSLEGGWYNEQFF

v_gene: TRBV2
j_gene: TRBJ2-1
CDR3aa: CATQDVGNEQFF

v_gene: TRBV19
j_gene: TRBJ1-2
CDR3aa: CASRPEWHYGYTF

v_gene: TRBV18
j_gene: TRBJ2-3
CDR3aa: CASSQTGASTDTQYF

v_gene: TRBV11-3
j_gene: TRBJ2-1
CDR3aa: CASSLRLAGVDEQFF

v_gene: TRBV19
j_gene: TRBJ1-4
CDR3aa: CASKGGQEKLFF

v_gene: TRBV5-4
j_gene: TRBJ2-7
CDR3aa: CASSSPGHRAGEQYF

v_gene: TRBV19
j_gene: TRBJ1-1
CDR3aa: CASSMAGGTEAFF

v_gene: TRBV6-1
j_gene: TRBJ2-2
CDR3aa: CASSDTGFGELFF

v_gene: TRBV29-1
j_gene: TRBJ2-7
CDR3aa: CSVGWDYEQYF

v_gene: TRBV6-5
j_gene: TRBJ1-6
CDR3aa: CASSYSTSGHSPLHF

v_gene: TRBV9
j_gene: TRBJ2-7
CDR3aa: CASSPSGSGSYEQYF

v_gene: TRBV6-5
j_gene: TRBJ1-1
CDR3aa: CASSYTPSNTEAFF

v_gene: TRBV19
j_gene: NA
CDR3aa: CASSTGETQYF

v_gene: TRBV10-1
j_gene: TRBJ2-7
CDR3aa: CASSAEGAREAEQYF

v_gene: TRBV5-1
j_gene: TRBJ2-1
CDR3aa: CASSLIRGNNEQFF

v_gene: TRBV5-1
j_gene: TRBJ2-7
CDR3aa: CASSLVTEEQYF

v_gene: TRBV30
j_gene: TRBJ2-3
CDR3aa: CAWDGSSTDTQYF